The rows below give T cell receptor beta chains drawn from one sample of a study of cytomegalovirus exposure and HLA in healthy donors. Measured with immunoSEQ multiplex PCR; TCRdb has only the in-frame clones, and not every one. Among roughly 150,000 clones listed, 73% were seen once. Material: PBMCs. The receptors were gathered from a woman aged 18-30 years in good health and CMV-seropositive. Both conserved end residues are part of each CDR3. A D gene is named only where the DNA matches it firmly. Expanded clones get a size class; other rows say once, few or many, or leave the size out.

abundance	j_gene	d_gene	v_gene	CDR3nt	CDR3aa
few	TRBJ2-1	-	TRBV6-1	TGTGCCAGCAGTGAAGACAGGGTGGACGAGCAGTTCTTC	CASSEDRVDEQFF
few	TRBJ2-1	-	TRBV13	TGTGCCAGCAGCTTAGAGGAGTGGGGCCTTGACAATGAGCAGTTCTTC	CASSLEEWGLDNEQFF
-	TRBJ2-7	-	TRBV7-9	TGTGCCAGCAGCTCCAAAGACAGTAACGAGCAGTACTTC	CASSSKDSNEQYF
once	TRBJ2-2	TRBD1	TRBV10-3	TGTGCCATCAGACCGACAGGGGGAAGCACCGGGGAGCTGTTTTTT	CAIRPTGGSTGELFF
-	TRBJ2-7	TRBD2	TRBV15	TGTGCCACCGGCACCTCTAGCGGGGGTTACTCCTACGAGCAGTACTTC	CATGTSSGGYSYEQYF
-	TRBJ2-6	TRBD1	TRBV2	TGTGCCAGCCGGGACCAGGGACAGGGAAGCTCTGGGGCCAACGTCCTGACTTTC	CASRDQGQGSSGANVLTF
-	TRBJ2-3	TRBD2	TRBV29-1	TGCAGCGTTCGCGGACTAGCGGGGGCGGCTACAGATACGCAGTATTTT	CSVRGLAGAATDTQYF
-	TRBJ2-2	-	TRBV7-6	TGTGCCAGCACCAAAATCCCGAACACCGGGGAGCTGTTTTTT	CASTKIPNTGELFF
-	TRBJ1-5	-	TRBV11-2	TGTGCCAGCAGCTTAGATCAAGGTCGGGAGCAGCCCCAGCATTTT	CASSLDQGREQPQHF
-	TRBJ1-2	-	TRBV19	TGTGCCAGTAGTTCGAGGCTGAGAAACTATGGCTACACCTTC	CASSSRLRNYGYTF
-	TRBJ2-5	TRBD2	TRBV7-9	TGTGCCAGCAGCTTATTTGGCGGGGGGGAAGAGACCCAGTACTTC	CASSLFGGGEETQYF
-	TRBJ1-5	-	TRBV7-2	TGTGCCAGCAGCGTACAGGCTGACAATCAGCCCCAGCATTTT	CASSVQADNQPQHF
-	TRBJ1-3	TRBD1	TRBV28	TGTGCCAGCAGTAGGACAGGGTCTGGAAACACCATATATTTT	CASSRTGSGNTIYF
-	TRBJ2-6	-	TRBV7-9	TGTGCCAGCAGCTTGTCACCGGGTAACTCTGGGGCCAACGTCCTGACTTTC	CASSLSPGNSGANVLTF
few	TRBJ1-5	TRBD1	TRBV5-1	TGCGCCAGCAGACTGACAGGGAATGGCAATCAGCCCCAGCATTTT	CASRLTGNGNQPQHF
-	TRBJ2-5	TRBD2	TRBV9	TGTGCCAGCAGCGTAGCGACTAGCGGAGAGACCCAGTACTTC	CASSVATSGETQYF
-	TRBJ1-5	-	TRBV13	TGTGCCAGCAGCTCCGACAGAGATCAGCCCCAGCATTTT	CASSSDRDQPQHF
once	TRBJ2-3	-	TRBV9	TGTGCCAGCAGCGTAGGTGGGGGGAGCACAGATACGCAGTATTTT	CASSVGGGSTDTQYF
-	TRBJ2-2	TRBD1	TRBV6-5	TGTGCCAGCAGTACGGGACAGGGGAACGGGGAGCTGTTTTTT	CASSTGQGNGELFF
-	TRBJ2-2	-	TRBV13	TGTGCCAGCAGCTCCACTGGGGCAGGGGCGCTGTTTTTT	CASSSTGAGALFF
-	TRBJ1-5	-	TRBV28	TGTGCCAGCAGTCCCCCGGGGGGCAGCAATCAGCCCCAGCATTTT	CASSPPGGSNQPQHF
-	TRBJ2-5	TRBD1	TRBV28	TGTGCCAGCAGTTCCTTGGACAGGGGGCTAGAGACCCAGTACTTC	CASSSLDRGLETQYF
once	TRBJ1-5	-	TRBV6-6	TGTGCCAGCAGCACCGGGACAACTAGCAATCAGCCCCAGCATTTT	CASSTGTTSNQPQHF
few	TRBJ2-5	TRBD2	TRBV6-1	TGTGCCAGCAGTGAAGCTAGCGGGGGGCAAGAGACCCAGTACTTC	CASSEASGGQETQYF
-	TRBJ2-5	-	TRBV6-1	TGTGCCAGCAGTGATCGGGGAGCGGTAGAGACCCAGTACTTC	CASSDRGAVETQYF
-	TRBJ1-2	TRBD1	TRBV30	TGTGCCTGGAGTCTGACAGGGCAAAGGGGCTACACCTTC	CAWSLTGQRGYTF
-	TRBJ1-1	-	TRBV6-6	TGTGCCAGCAGTTACTCGACTATATCAGGGGACCCTGAAGCTTTCTTT	CASSYSTISGDPEAFF
-	TRBJ2-3	-	TRBV7-2	TGTGCCAGCAGCTTAAGCCCAGATACGCAGTATTTT	CASSLSPDTQYF
-	TRBJ2-1	-	TRBV7-9	TGTGCCAGCAGCCCTGGGGCAGGCCTAAGGGATGAGCAGTTCTTC	CASSPGAGLRDEQFF
-	TRBJ1-1	TRBD1	TRBV2	TGTGCCAGCAGTGCGTCGGACAGGGAAGGGATCACTGAAGCTTTCTTT	CASSASDREGITEAFF
-	TRBJ1-1	-	TRBV29-1	TGCAGCGTCTCAAGTGGCGGGAACACTGAAGCTTTCTTT	CSVSSGGNTEAFF
-	TRBJ2-7	-	TRBV2	TGTGCCAGCCTGGGCCTCGAGCAGTACTTC	CASLGLEQYF
few	TRBJ1-2	-	TRBV28	TGTGCCAGCAGTTTATCAGGGGTCTATGGCTACACCTTC	CASSLSGVYGYTF
-	TRBJ1-2	TRBD1	TRBV30	TGTGCCTTCGGGACAGGGACAACCTATGGCTACACCTTC	CAFGTGTTYGYTF
-	TRBJ2-7	-	TRBV15	TGTGCCACCAGCAGACAGACAAATTACGAGCAGTACTTC	CATSRQTNYEQYF
-	TRBJ2-7	TRBD1	TRBV5-1	TGCGCCAGCAGCTTCGGGGACAGCTACGAGCAGTACTTC	CASSFGDSYEQYF
-	TRBJ1-5	-	TRBV9	TGTGCCAGCAGCGCCCCAGGACAGTCCTTGGGGCCCCAGCATTTT	CASSAPGQSLGPQHF
once	TRBJ2-3	-	TRBV10-1	TGCGCCAGCCAAATTGACAGCACCTCTAGCACAGATACGCAGTATTTT	CASQIDSTSSTDTQYF
-	TRBJ1-3	-	TRBV7-9	TGTGCCAGCAGGGGAGGAGTCTCTGGAAACACCATATATTTT	CASRGGVSGNTIYF
-	TRBJ1-6	-	TRBV7-9	TGTTCCAGCAGCAGGCGGGGCTCACCCCTCCACTTT	CSSSRRGSPLHF
-	TRBJ2-4	TRBD2	TRBV14	TGTGCCAGCAGCCAAGATCTTCCGGGGGGTCTAGCCAAAAACATTCAGTACTTC	CASSQDLPGGLAKNIQYF
-	TRBJ2-7	-	TRBV7-9	TGTGCCAGCAGCTCAGTCTTATCTCCGGACAGCTCCTACGAGCAGTACTTC	CASSSVLSPDSSYEQYF
-	TRBJ1-4	TRBD1	TRBV2	TGTGCCAGCAGTGAAGGGGGGGACAGATGGGAAAAACTGTTTTTT	CASSEGGDRWEKLFF
-	TRBJ2-1	TRBD2	TRBV28	TGTGCCAGCAGTTTCCCTAGCGGGTACAATGAGCAGTTCTTC	CASSFPSGYNEQFF
-	TRBJ1-1	-	TRBV9	TGTGCCAGCAGCGTAATTTCGGGGACTGAAGCTTTCTTT	CASSVISGTEAFF
-	TRBJ1-5	TRBD1	TRBV19	TGTGCCAGTACCCTGAGGGGGCACAATCAGCCCCAGCATTTT	CASTLRGHNQPQHF
-	TRBJ1-2	-	TRBV6-1	TGTGCCAGCAGTGAAGCAAGCCCGAGGAACTATGGCTACACCTTC	CASSEASPRNYGYTF
-	TRBJ1-2	-	TRBV6-1	TGTGCCAGCAACAGTCCGGACTATGGCTACACCTTC	CASNSPDYGYTF
-	TRBJ2-5	TRBD2	TRBV19	TGTGCCAGTAGTATTGGGACTAGCTACCTTCAAGAGACCCAGTACTTC	CASSIGTSYLQETQYF
-	TRBJ1-1	TRBD1	TRBV4-2	TGTGCCAGCAGCCAAGATTCTGAGCTCGGACAGGGAGTGGCTTTCTTT	CASSQDSELGQGVAFF
-	TRBJ2-7	TRBD1	TRBV19	TGTGCCAGTAGTTCAAGACAGGGGGAAGGCTACGAGCAGTACTTC	CASSSRQGEGYEQYF
-	TRBJ2-7	TRBD1	TRBV5-1	TGCGCCAGCAGCTCGTTCGACAGGGGGTACCACGAGCAGTACTTC	CASSSFDRGYHEQYF
-	TRBJ1-2	TRBD1	TRBV6-5	TGTGCCAGCAGTTCCGGACAGGGCTATGGCTACACCTTC	CASSSGQGYGYTF
-	TRBJ2-7	-	TRBV11-2	TGTGCCAGCAGCTTAGCCCCCGTGCAGGGGCTCTACGAGCAGTACTTC	CASSLAPVQGLYEQYF
-	TRBJ2-3	TRBD2	TRBV9	TGTGCCAGCAGCGTAGTGGGACTAGCAATGGATACGCAGTATTTT	CASSVVGLAMDTQYF
once	TRBJ1-2	-	TRBV4-3	TGCGCCAGCAGCCAGAAGGCAGGGTCCGGTGGCTACACCTTC	CASSQKAGSGGYTF
-	TRBJ2-3	-	TRBV9	TGTGCCAGCAGCGTCGCCTCGGGACTTGAGACAGATACGCAGTATTTT	CASSVASGLETDTQYF